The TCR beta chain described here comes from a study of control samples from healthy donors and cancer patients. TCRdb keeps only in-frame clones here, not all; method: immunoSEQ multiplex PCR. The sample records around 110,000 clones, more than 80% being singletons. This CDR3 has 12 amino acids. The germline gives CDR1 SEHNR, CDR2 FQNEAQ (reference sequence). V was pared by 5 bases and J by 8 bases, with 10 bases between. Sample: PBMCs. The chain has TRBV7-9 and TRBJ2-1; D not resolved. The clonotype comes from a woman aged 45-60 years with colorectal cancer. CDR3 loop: CASSAALHEQFF. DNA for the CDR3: TGTGCCAGCAGCGCGGCCCTCCATGAGCAGTTCTTC.